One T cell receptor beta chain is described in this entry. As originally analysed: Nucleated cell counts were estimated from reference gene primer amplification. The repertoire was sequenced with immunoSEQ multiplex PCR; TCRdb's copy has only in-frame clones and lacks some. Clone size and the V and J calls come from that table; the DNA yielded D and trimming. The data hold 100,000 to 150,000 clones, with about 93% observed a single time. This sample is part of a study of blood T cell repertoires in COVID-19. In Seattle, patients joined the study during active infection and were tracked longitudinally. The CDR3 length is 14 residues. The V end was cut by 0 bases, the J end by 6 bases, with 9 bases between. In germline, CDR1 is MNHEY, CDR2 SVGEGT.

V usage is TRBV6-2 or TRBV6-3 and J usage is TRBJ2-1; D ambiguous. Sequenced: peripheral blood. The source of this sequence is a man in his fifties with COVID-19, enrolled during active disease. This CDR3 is CASSYSPVTNEQFF. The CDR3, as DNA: TGTGCCAGCAGTTACTCCCCAGTCACCAATGAGCAGTTCTTC.